This T cell receptor (beta chain) comes out of a study of shared clonotypes between healthy human individuals. Germline V lookup: CDR1 SGHTA, CDR2 FQGNSA. This CDR3 spans 13 amino acids. V dropped 7 bases and J dropped 4; count of bases not matched to a gene: 6. Some clones are missing from TCRdb's copy, which holds only in-frame ones; the method was immunoSEQ multiplex PCR. The table records around 330,000 clones, about 74% of them present only once. The rearrangement links TRBV7-2 to TRBJ1-2; 7 bases are a match to TRBD1. The material sequenced was memory CD4+ T cells sorted from blood. Subset: CD45RA-negative fraction. This sequence was found in a man aged 25-45 years in good health. The CDR3 DNA sequence: TGTGCCAGCAAAGACAGGGCGCCCTATGGCTACACCTTC. Translating it yields CASKDRAPYGYTF.